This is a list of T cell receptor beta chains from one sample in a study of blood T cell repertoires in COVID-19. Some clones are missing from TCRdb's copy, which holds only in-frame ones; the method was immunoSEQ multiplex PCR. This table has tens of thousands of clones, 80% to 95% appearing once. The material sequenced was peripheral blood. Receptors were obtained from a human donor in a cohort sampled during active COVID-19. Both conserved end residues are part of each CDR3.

CDR3aa: CASSPREALNEKLFF
j_gene: TRBJ1-4
v_gene: TRBV18

CDR3aa: CASSQARPGSIQYF
j_gene: TRBJ2-4
v_gene: TRBV3-1/TRBV3-2

CDR3aa: CASSLTGLGGYNEQFF
j_gene: TRBJ2-1
v_gene: TRBV7-3

CDR3aa: CASSPLATNTGELFF
j_gene: TRBJ2-2
v_gene: TRBV5-1

CDR3aa: CASSPRTSGGQETQYF
j_gene: TRBJ2-5
v_gene: TRBV21-1

CDR3aa: CASRRDRGGGYGYTF
j_gene: TRBJ1-2
v_gene: TRBV28

CDR3aa: CASSQGAIEKLFF
j_gene: TRBJ1-4
v_gene: TRBV28

CDR3aa: CASSPGLAGQETQYF
j_gene: TRBJ2-5
v_gene: TRBV4-1

CDR3aa: CAWSITRLFQPALGNTIYF
j_gene: TRBJ1-3
v_gene: TRBV30

CDR3aa: CASSLEQGGEQYF
j_gene: TRBJ2-7
v_gene: TRBV13

CDR3aa: CAISESGQLYEQYF
j_gene: TRBJ2-7
v_gene: TRBV10-3

CDR3aa: CASSLRLAGFYEQYF
j_gene: TRBJ2-7
v_gene: TRBV28

CDR3aa: CASSLGLAGGLSSYNEQFF
j_gene: TRBJ2-1
v_gene: TRBV11-3

CDR3aa: CASSYYQGARGTEAFF
j_gene: TRBJ1-1
v_gene: TRBV6-5

CDR3aa: CSAGTETYGYTF
j_gene: TRBJ1-2
v_gene: TRBV29-1

CDR3aa: CASRKTGDGQPQHF
j_gene: TRBJ1-5
v_gene: TRBV14

CDR3aa: CASSSQGNSNQPQHF
j_gene: TRBJ1-5
v_gene: TRBV9

CDR3aa: CASSHGSGNSNQPQHF
j_gene: TRBJ1-5
v_gene: TRBV4-1

CDR3aa: CASSFDSRREAFF
j_gene: TRBJ1-1
v_gene: TRBV5-4

CDR3aa: CAWSVWAGQRSYNEQFF
j_gene: TRBJ2-1
v_gene: TRBV30

CDR3aa: CASSLSRSNQPQHF
j_gene: TRBJ1-5
v_gene: TRBV27

CDR3aa: CASSESTGGPGKLFF
j_gene: TRBJ1-4
v_gene: TRBV27

CDR3aa: CASSLFQGQGATQPQHF
j_gene: TRBJ1-5
v_gene: TRBV27

CDR3aa: CASSQTGGNTEAFF
j_gene: TRBJ1-1
v_gene: TRBV4-3

CDR3aa: CASSASRAGTGEAFF
j_gene: TRBJ1-1
v_gene: TRBV5-4

CDR3aa: CASSLGREVGTDTQYF
j_gene: TRBJ2-3
v_gene: TRBV5-1

CDR3aa: CASSSPSAGTGGNNEQFF
j_gene: TRBJ2-1
v_gene: TRBV5-4

CDR3aa: CASRLWAGENRNYGYTF
j_gene: TRBJ1-2
v_gene: TRBV5-1